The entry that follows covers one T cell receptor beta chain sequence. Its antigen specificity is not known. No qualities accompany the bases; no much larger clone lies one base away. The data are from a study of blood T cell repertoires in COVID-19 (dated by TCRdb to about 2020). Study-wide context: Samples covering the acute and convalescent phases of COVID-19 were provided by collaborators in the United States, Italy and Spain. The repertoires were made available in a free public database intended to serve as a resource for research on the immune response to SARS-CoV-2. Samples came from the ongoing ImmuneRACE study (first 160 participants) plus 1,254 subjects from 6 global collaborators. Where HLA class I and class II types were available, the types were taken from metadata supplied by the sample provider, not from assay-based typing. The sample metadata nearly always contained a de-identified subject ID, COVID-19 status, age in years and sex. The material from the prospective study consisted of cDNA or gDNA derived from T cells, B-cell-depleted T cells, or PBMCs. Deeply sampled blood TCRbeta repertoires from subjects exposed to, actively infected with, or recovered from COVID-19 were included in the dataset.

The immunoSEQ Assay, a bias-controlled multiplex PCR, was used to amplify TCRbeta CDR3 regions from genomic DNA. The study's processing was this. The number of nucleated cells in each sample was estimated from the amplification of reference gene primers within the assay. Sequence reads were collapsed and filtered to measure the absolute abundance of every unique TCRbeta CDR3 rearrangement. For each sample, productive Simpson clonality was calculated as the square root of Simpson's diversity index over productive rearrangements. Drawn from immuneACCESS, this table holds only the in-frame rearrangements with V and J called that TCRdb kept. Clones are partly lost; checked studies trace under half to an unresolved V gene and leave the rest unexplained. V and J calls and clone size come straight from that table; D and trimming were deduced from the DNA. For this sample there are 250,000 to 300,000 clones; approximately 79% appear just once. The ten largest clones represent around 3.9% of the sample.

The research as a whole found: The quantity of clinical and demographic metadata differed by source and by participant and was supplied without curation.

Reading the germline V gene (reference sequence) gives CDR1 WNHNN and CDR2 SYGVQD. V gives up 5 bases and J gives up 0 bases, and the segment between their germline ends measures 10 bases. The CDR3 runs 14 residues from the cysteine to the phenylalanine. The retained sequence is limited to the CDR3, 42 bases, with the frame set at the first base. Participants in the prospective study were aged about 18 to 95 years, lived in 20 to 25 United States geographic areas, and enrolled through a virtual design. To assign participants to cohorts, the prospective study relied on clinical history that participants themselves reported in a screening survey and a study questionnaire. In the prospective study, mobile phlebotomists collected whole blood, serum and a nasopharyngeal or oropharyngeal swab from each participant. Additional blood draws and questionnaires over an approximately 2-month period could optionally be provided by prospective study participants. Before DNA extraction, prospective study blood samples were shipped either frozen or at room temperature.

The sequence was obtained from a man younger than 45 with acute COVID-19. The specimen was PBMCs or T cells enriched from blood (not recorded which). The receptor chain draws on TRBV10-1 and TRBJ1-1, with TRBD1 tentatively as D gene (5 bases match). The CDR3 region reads CASSSRVLNTEAFF. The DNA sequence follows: TGCGCCAGCAGTTCCAGGGTTTTGAACACTGAAGCTTTCTTT.